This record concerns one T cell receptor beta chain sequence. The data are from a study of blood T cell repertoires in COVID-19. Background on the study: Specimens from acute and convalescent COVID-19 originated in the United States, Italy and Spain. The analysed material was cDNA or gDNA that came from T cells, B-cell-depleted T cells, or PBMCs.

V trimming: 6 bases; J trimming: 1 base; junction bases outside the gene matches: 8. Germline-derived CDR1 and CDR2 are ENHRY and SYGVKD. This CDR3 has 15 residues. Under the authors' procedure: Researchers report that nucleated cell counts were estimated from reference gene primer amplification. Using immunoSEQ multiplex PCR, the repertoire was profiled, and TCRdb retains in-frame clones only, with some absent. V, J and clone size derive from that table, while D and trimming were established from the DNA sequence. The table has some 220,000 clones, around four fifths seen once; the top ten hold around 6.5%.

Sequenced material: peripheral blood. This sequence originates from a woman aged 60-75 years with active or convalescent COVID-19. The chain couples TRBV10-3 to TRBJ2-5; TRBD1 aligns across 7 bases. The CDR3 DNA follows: TGTGCCATCAGCGCCAGGGGGTCAGCCCAAGAGACCCAGTACTTC. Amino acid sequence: CAISARGSAQETQYF.